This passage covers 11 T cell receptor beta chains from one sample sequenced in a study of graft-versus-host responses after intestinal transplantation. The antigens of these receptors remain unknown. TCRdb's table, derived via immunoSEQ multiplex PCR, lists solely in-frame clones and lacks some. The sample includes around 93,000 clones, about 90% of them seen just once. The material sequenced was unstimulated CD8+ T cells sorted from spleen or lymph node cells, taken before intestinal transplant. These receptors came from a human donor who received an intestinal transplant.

CDR3 DNA sequence: TGTGCCATCAGAACAACGGACAAGTCTAACTATGGCTACACCTTC. Protein: CAIRTTDKSNYGYTF. The chain joins TRBV10-3 to TRBJ1-2, with D possibly TRBD1 on 5 matching bases. The length of the CDR3 is 15 residues. Germline V gene sequence: CDR1 ENHRY, CDR2 SYGVKD. Trimming cost V 6 bases and J 0 bases, with 14 bases left between them.

As DNA, the CDR3 is TGCGCCAGCAGCCAAGATTTTCCGAGCGTCGGAAAACTGTTTTTT. Residues: CASSQDFPSVGKLFF. The chain couples TRBV4-1 to TRBJ1-4; D unresolved. Germline loops: CDR1 MGHRA, CDR2 YSYEKL. The CDR3 runs 15 residues. The V gene lost 0 bases and the J gene lost 10 bases, with 15 bases spanning the gap.

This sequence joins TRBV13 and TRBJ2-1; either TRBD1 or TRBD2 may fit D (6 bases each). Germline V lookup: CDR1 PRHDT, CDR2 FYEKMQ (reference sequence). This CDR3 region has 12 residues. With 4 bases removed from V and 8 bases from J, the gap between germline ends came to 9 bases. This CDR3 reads CASSYRGDEQFF. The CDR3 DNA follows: TGTGCCAGCAGCTATAGGGGGGATGAGCAGTTCTTC.

CDR3 sequence (DNA): TGTGCCAGCAGCGAAATATACAATGAGCAGTTCTTC. Translation: CASSEIYNEQFF. This chain uses TRBV4-2 with TRBJ2-1, with no clear D. Per germline, CDR1 LGHNA and CDR2 YNFKEQ. V lost 5 bases to trimming and J lost 4 bases, with 6 bases between them. The CDR3 spans 12 residues.

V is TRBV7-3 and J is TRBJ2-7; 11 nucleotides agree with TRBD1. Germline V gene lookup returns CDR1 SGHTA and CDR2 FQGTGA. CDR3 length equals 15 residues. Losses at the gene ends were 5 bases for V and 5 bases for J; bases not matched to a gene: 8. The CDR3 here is CASSPGTGGVDEQYF. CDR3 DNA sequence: TGTGCCAGCAGCCCCGGGACAGGGGGAGTGGACGAGCAGTACTTC. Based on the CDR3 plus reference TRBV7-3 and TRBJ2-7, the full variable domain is GAGVSQTPSNKVTEKGKYVELRCDPISGHTALYWYRQSLGQGPEFLIYFQGTGAADDSGLPNDRFFAVRPEGSVSTLKIQRTERGDSAVYLCASSPGTGGVDEQYFGPGTRLTVT.

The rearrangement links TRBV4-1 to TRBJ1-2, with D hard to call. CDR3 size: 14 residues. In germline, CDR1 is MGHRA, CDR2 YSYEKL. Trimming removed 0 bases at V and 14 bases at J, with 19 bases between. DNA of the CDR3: TGCGCCAGCAGCCAAGAGATAGCGGACCCTCGTTATACCTTC. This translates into CASSQEIADPRYTF.

This CDR3 reads CADSLLQGYEQYF. CDR3 DNA: TGTGCCGATAGCCTTTTACAGGGTTACGAGCAGTACTTC. The rearrangement links TRBV11-2 to TRBJ2-7; D may be TRBD1 (6 bases). Trimming pared 11 bases from V and 4 bases from J, leaving 18 bases between. This CDR3 has 13 residues. Germline CDR1 reads SGHAT; CDR2 reads FQNNGV.

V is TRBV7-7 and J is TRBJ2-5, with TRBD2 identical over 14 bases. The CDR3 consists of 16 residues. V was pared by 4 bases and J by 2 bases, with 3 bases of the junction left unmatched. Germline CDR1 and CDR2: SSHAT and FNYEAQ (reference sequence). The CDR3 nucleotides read TGTGCCAGCAGCTCGACTAGCGGGAGGGAACAAGAGACCCAGTACTTC. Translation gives CASSSTSGREQETQYF.

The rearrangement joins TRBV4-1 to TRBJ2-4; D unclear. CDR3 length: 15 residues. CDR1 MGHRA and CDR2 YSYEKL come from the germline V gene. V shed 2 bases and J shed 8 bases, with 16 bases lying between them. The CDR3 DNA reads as TGCGCCAGCAGCCAATCACGAGGACCCCTGGACATTCAGTACTTC. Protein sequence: CASSQSRGPLDIQYF.

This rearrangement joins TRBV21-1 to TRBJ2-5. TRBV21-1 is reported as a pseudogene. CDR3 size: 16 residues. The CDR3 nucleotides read TGTGCCAGCAGCAAAGCGCTTTGGGGGACGCAAGAGACCCAGTACTTC. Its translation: CASSKALWGTQETQYF.

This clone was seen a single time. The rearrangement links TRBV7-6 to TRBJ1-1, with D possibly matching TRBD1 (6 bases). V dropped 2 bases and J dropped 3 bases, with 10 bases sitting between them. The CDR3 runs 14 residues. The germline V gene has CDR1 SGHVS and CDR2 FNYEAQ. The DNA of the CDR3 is TGTGCCAGCAGCTTACGAGGGGGGGACACTGAAGCTTTCTTT. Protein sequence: CASSLRGGDTEAFF.